The present TCR beta chain was sequenced within a study of blood T cell repertoires in COVID-19. The overall study: T cells, B-cell-depleted T cells, or PBMCs provided the cDNA or gDNA that served as material.

CDR1 is LNHDA, CDR2 SQIVND, per germline (reference sequence). V was pared by 2 bases and J by 2 bases, with 3 bases of the junction left unmatched. The CDR3 spans 16 residues. As originally analysed: Reference gene primer amplification yielded estimated nucleated cell counts. TCRdb keeps only in-frame clones here, not all; method: immunoSEQ multiplex PCR. V and J calls and clone size are copied from that table; D and trimming were computed from the DNA. The repertoire holds 350,000 to 550,000 clones, with roughly 90% as singletons. This chain connects TRBV19 to TRBJ2-5, with 12 bases lining up with TRBD2. The TCR was taken from a woman in her thirties with acute or convalescent COVID-19. Sequencing was done on a sample of peripheral blood. The DNA of the CDR3 is TGTGCCAGTAGTATATCACTAGCGGGGGGTCAAGAGACCCAGTACTTC. It encodes CASSISLAGGQETQYF.